The source of this T cell receptor beta chain is a study of OX40 agonist ivuxolimab in advanced cancers. At the level of the study: Patients received ivuxolimab, an intravenous treatment, every 2 weeks at 0.01 to 10 mg/kg. Overall study results and limits: Also present in some nonresponders was a low level of normalized T-cell clonal expansion.

Libraries were prepared by immunoSEQ multiplex PCR; TCRdb keeps only in-frame clonotypes and omits some of them. The sample consists of about 24,000 clones, around 79% of them appearing once. Blood got drawn at baseline, again on cycle 4 day 1, and then on cycle 7 day 1. Points on this clone: Antigen unknown.

Sequencing was performed on CD4+ or CD8+ T cells sorted from blood, taken in a trial of the OX40 agonist ivuxolimab. The sequence derives from an adult with an advanced solid tumor such as melanoma, head and neck, liver or kidney cancer.

CDR3: CASSLIQGGTDTQYF. The CDR3 DNA reads as TGCGCCAGCAGCTTGATTCAGGGTGGCACAGATACGCAGTATTTT. The chain combines TRBV5-1 with TRBJ2-3; tentatively, D is TRBD1 (5 bases). The CDR3 extends over 15 amino acids. The germline V and J ends were trimmed by 1 base and 1 base, with 10 bases remaining between them. Germline CDR1 is SGHRS and CDR2 is YFSETQ.